Listed here are 19 T cell receptor beta chains from one sample, sequenced in a study of a mutant IDH1 vaccine in newly diagnosed glioma. Produced via immunoSEQ multiplex PCR; TCRdb's table is partial and in-frame only. Here the sample spans about 55,000 clones, over 75% being singletons. These receptors lack a known antigen. Time point reported: week 47, end of study. Vaccination comprised doses that each held 300 ug of mutant IDH1 20-mer peptide, plus topical imiquimod. Sample: PBMCs, taken from a glioma patient whose treatment included an IDH1 peptide vaccine. The receptor source for this set is a woman aged 40 to 50 with glioma. Some clones in this sample may be carry-over from other donors' samples.

This chain links TRBV25-1 with TRBJ2-1; TRBD2 matches at 11 bases. With V trimmed by 2 bases and J by 0 bases, 6 bases remained unmatched. The CDR3 has 18 amino acids. Germline V CDR1 and CDR2: MGHDK, SYGVNS. The CDR3 protein is CASSEKLAGASSYNEQFF. The CDR3 nucleotides are TGTGCCAGCAGTGAAAAACTAGCGGGGGCTAGCTCCTACAATGAGCAGTTCTTC.

The V call is TRBV30, the J call TRBJ1-2, with 11 bases lining up with TRBD1. Trimming removed 0 bases from V and 8 bases from J; junction bases left unmatched: 11. Germline assignment: CDR1 GTSNPN and CDR2 SVGIG (reference sequence). The CDR3 spans 16 residues. The CDR3 sequence: CAWSVHLGTGGKGYTF. The CDR3 nucleotides read TGTGCCTGGAGTGTACATCTGGGGACAGGGGGTAAAGGCTACACCTTC.

This clone was recorded once. Written as DNA, the CDR3 is TGCGCCAGCACCACCGGGGGGGCCGATGAGACCCAGTACTTC. This codes for CASTTGGADETQYF. This chain connects TRBV5-1 to TRBJ2-5, with TRBD2 identical over 8 bases. The CDR3 is made up of 14 amino acids. Per germline, CDR1 SGHRS and CDR2 YFSETQ. J lost 5 bases, V lost 6 bases, and 9 bases had no gene match.

The chain links TRBV7-2 to TRBJ1-1, with D hard to call. In germline, CDR1 is SGHTA, CDR2 FQGNSA. The CDR3 spans 14 residues. Deletions cut 1 base from V and 1 base from J, with 7 bases between. CDR3 bases: TGTGCCAGCAGCTTAGGTTGGGGGAACACTGAAGCTTTCTTT. It translates to CASSLGWGNTEAFF. The whole variable domain, remainder taken from reference TRBV7-2 and TRBJ1-1, is GAGVSQSPSNKVTEKGKDVELRCDPISGHTALYWYRQSLGQGLEFLIYFQGNSAPDKSGLPSDRFSAERTGGSVSTLTIQRTQQEDSAVYLCASSLGWGNTEAFFGQGTRLTVV.

V and J are TRBV27 and TRBJ1-2, with D hard to call. V was trimmed by 5 bases and J by 4 bases, leaving 14 bases between them. The germline V gene has CDR1 MNHEY and CDR2 SMNVEV (reference sequence). The CDR3 totals 14 residues. Here the CDR3 reads CASSPDSAFYGYTF. CDR3 DNA: TGTGCCAGCAGTCCAGACTCGGCCTTCTATGGCTACACCTTC.

The CDR3 DNA reads TGTGCCAGCAGTGAATTTGACAGGGGAACGCATTTT. Amino acid sequence: CASSEFDRGTHF. The V call is TRBV6-1, the J call TRBJ1-5; the match to TRBD1 covers 8 bases. The CDR3 extends over 12 amino acids. Trimming cost V 2 bases and J 15 bases; bases outside gene matches: 6. Germline CDR1 is MNHNS and CDR2 is SASEGT.

The chain recombines TRBV9 with TRBJ2-7; TRBD2 agrees at 9 bases. The V gene end was trimmed by 0 bases and the J gene end by 3 bases; junction bases not matched to a gene: 7. The CDR3 contains 16 residues. Germline CDR1 is SGDLS and CDR2 is YYNGEE. The CDR3 here is CASSVGLAGLGYEQYF. CDR3 DNA sequence: TGTGCCAGCAGCGTAGGGCTAGCGGGGCTTGGCTACGAGCAGTACTTC.

The gene calls are TRBV6-5 and TRBJ1-2; 7 nucleotides match TRBD1. Germline V gene lookup returns CDR1 MNHEY and CDR2 SVGAGI. V shed 8 bases, J shed 1 base, and the junction held 4 bases outside the gene matches. The length of the CDR3 is 13 residues. The CDR3 loop reads CASWPGGNYGYTF. In nucleotides, the CDR3 is TGTGCCAGCTGGCCAGGGGGTAACTATGGCTACACCTTC.

The chain has TRBV19 and TRBJ2-3; a weak D match, TRBD2 (7 bases). CDR3 length: 17 amino acids. Trimming pared 5 bases from V and 6 bases from J, leaving 24 bases between. Germline assignment: CDR1 LNHDA and CDR2 SQIVND (reference sequence). DNA of the CDR3: TGTGCCAGTAGTCTCGGAACTATCGGGGGGCCTAGGGATACGCAGTATTTT. It is translated as CASSLGTIGGPRDTQYF.

The chain employs TRBV9 and TRBJ2-7, with D unclear. The V end lost 5 bases, the J end lost 2 bases, and 14 bases lay between the germline ends. The CDR3 covers 14 residues. Per germline, CDR1 SGDLS and CDR2 YYNGEE. This chain's CDR3 is CASSPPRAAYEQYF. In DNA form, the CDR3 reads TGTGCCAGCAGTCCCCCCCGGGCCGCCTACGAGCAGTACTTC.

The CDR3 DNA reads as TGTGCCAGCAGCTTGGCCGTTGGGACAGGGGTGATAGCCAAAAACATTCAGTACTTC. As protein: CASSLAVGTGVIAKNIQYF. The chain has TRBV5-4 and TRBJ2-4; 10 bases match TRBD1. The length of the CDR3 is 19 residues. V lost 0 bases, J lost 0 bases, and 9 bases stayed unmatched. The germline V gene encodes CDR1 SGHNT and CDR2 YYREEE (reference sequence).

V and J are TRBV7-9 and TRBJ2-7, with D perhaps assigned TRBD1 or TRBD2 (5 bases each). The CDR3 runs to 12 residues. Trimming cost V 5 bases and J 5 bases, with 10 bases left between them. Germline V gene data show CDR1 as SEHNR and CDR2 as FQNEAQ (reference sequence). The CDR3 loop is CASSPGPNEQYF. Written as DNA, the CDR3 is TGTGCCAGCAGCCCGGGGCCCAACGAGCAGTACTTC.

The chain joins TRBV10-1 to TRBJ2-5, with D tentatively TRBD2 (6 bases). The CDR3 covers 16 residues. Trimming pared 4 bases from V and 5 bases from J, leaving 20 bases between. Germline V gives CDR1 WNHNN, CDR2 SYGVQD (reference sequence). The CDR3 here is CASSASDGGVGETQYF. DNA for the CDR3: TGCGCCAGCAGTGCTTCGGACGGAGGGGTTGGTGAGACCCAGTACTTC.

This chain links TRBV2 with TRBJ2-2; either TRBD1 or TRBD2 may fit D (6 bases each). The germline V and J ends were trimmed by 7 bases and 4 bases, with 16 bases remaining between them. Germline values: CDR1 SNHLY, CDR2 FYNNEI. CDR3 length: 15 residues. As DNA, the CDR3 is TGTGCCAGCACCCTAGAGGGGGGCCTCACCGGGGAGCTGTTTTTT. Residues: CASTLEGGLTGELFF.

Here the CDR3 DNA reads TGTGCCAGCAGTCCAGCTGTCGGACAGGGAGGGCAGCCCCAGCATTTT. Amino acid sequence: CASSPAVGQGGQPQHF. The chain links TRBV6-6 to TRBJ1-5, with 8 positions matching TRBD1. V shed 5 bases and J 7 bases; nucleotides not matched to a gene: 13. This CDR3 spans 16 amino acids. CDR1 MNHNY and CDR2 SVGAGI come from the germline V gene (reference sequence).

The V and J genes are TRBV7-8 and TRBJ1-5, with 8 bases lining up with TRBD1. Germline loops: CDR1 SGHVS, CDR2 FQNEAQ. The CDR3 totals 18 residues. J lost 3 bases, V lost 5 bases, and 15 bases had no gene match. The CDR3 here is CASSQGGTGGASNQPQHF. The DNA of the CDR3 is TGTGCCAGCAGCCAAGGGGGGACAGGTGGGGCTTCCAATCAGCCCCAGCATTTT.

V and J are TRBV2 and TRBJ2-2, with 7 bases fitting TRBD2. This CDR3 is 16 amino acids long. V was pared by 1 base and J by 1 base, with 3 bases of the junction left unmatched. CDR1 and CDR2 (germline): SNHLY, FYNNEI. CDR3 in amino acids: CASSEGLAVNTGELFF. CDR3 DNA sequence: TGTGCCAGCAGTGAAGGGCTAGCGGTGAACACCGGGGAGCTGTTTTTT.

The rearrangement links TRBV7-2 to TRBJ1-2; TRBD1 agrees at 9 bases. The junction had 4 bases not matched to a gene; V was cut back by 1 base and J by 7 bases. CDR3 length: 14 residues. Germline lookup yields CDR1 SGHTA and CDR2 FQGNSA. The CDR3 DNA is TGTGCCAGCAGCTTAGAACAGGGGGCGGGTGGCTACACCTTC. This sequence encodes CASSLEQGAGGYTF.

The V and J genes are TRBV2 and TRBJ2-1, with 13 bases that match TRBD2. This CDR3 spans 15 amino acids. Germline lookup yields CDR1 SNHLY and CDR2 FYNNEI. V was clipped by 5 bases and J by 5 bases; unmatched bases: 3. The CDR3 DNA follows: TGTGCCAGCAGTCTCACTAGCGGGGGGGACAATGAGCAGTTCTTC. Its protein is CASSLTSGGDNEQFF.